Below, 29 T cell receptor beta chains from the same sample are listed, as sequenced in a study of blood T cell repertoires in COVID-19. The data were produced by immunoSEQ multiplex PCR, yet TCRdb's version contains in-frame clones alone and is incomplete. The sample has some 120,000 clones, 70% to 85% seen once; the top ten hold over 15%. The sample consisted of peripheral blood. These receptors came from a woman aged 50 to 65 with acute or convalescent COVID-19.

The chain employs TRBV19 and TRBJ1-6; D is unresolved. V lost 0 bases, J lost 6 bases, and 6 bases lay in between. This CDR3 has 14 amino acids. Germline CDR1 reads LNHDA; CDR2 reads SQIVND (reference sequence). CDR3 bases: TGTGCCAGTAGTATAGACAGCGGTAATTCACCCCTCCACTTT. This codes for CASSIDSGNSPLHF.

The chain employs TRBV19 and TRBJ1-4; 9 bases fit TRBD1. J lost 1 base, V lost 6 bases, and 0 bases had no gene match. Germline V CDR1 and CDR2: LNHDA, SQIVND (reference sequence). The CDR3 sequence is 14 residues long. The CDR3 sequence: CASRDRGTNEKLFF. The CDR3 coding sequence is TGTGCCAGTAGGGACAGGGGAACTAATGAAAAACTGTTTTTT.

The chain couples TRBV28 to TRBJ1-5; weak D call: TRBD1 (5 bases). Germline CDR1 reads MDHEN; CDR2 reads SYDVKM. Trimming removed 1 base from V and 4 bases from J, with 14 bases in between. The CDR3 contains 16 residues. For the CDR3, the DNA is TGTGCCAGCAGTTTATTGTGGGGGGTGTTTAATCAGCCCCAGCATTTT. This sequence encodes CASSLLWGVFNQPQHF.

The genes are TRBV29-1 and TRBJ1-5; possibly TRBD1 for D (5 bases). The ends were cut back, 1 base at V and 7 bases at J, with 11 bases in the middle. CDR1 SQVTM and CDR2 ANQGSEA come from the germline V gene. This CDR3 contains 13 residues. CDR3 DNA: TGCAGCGTTGAAGGGGAGGGGAAACAGCCCCAGCATTTT. Protein sequence: CSVEGEGKQPQHF.

The V call is TRBV28, the J call TRBJ1-5; TRBD1 matches at 7 bases. There are 18 residues in the CDR3. The germline gives CDR1 MDHEN, CDR2 SYDVKM. V was clipped by 3 bases and J by 0 bases; unmatched bases: 11. Here the CDR3 DNA reads TGTGCCAGCAGTTTTTATCCGGGACAGAGAAATAGCAATCAGCCCCAGCATTTT. It codes for CASSFYPGQRNSNQPQHF.

The genes are TRBV12-5 and TRBJ2-7; 7 bases align to TRBD1. Looked up from germline, CDR1 is LGHNT and CDR2 is FRNRAP. CDR3 length equals 14 residues. The V and J ends lost 6 bases and 6 bases, in that order; junction bases with no gene match: 11. The CDR3 coding sequence is TGTGCTAGTGGCGGACAGGCGTCTAGGAGCGAGCAGTACTTC. Translation gives CASGGQASRSEQYF.

The table lists this clone with a few counts. The genes are TRBV7-2 and TRBJ2-2; no definite D call. V was clipped by 5 bases and J by 4 bases, with 11 bases between them. Per germline, CDR1 SGHTA and CDR2 FQGNSA. The CDR3 consists of 14 residues. For the CDR3, the DNA is TGTGCCAGCAGCCCCAGACATAGCACCGGGGAGCTGTTTTTT. The encoded protein is CASSPRHSTGELFF.

The rearrangement joins TRBV28 to TRBJ1-1, with 10 bases matching TRBD1. The trim removed 10 bases at V and 1 base at J, leaving 15 bases unmatched. Germline assignment: CDR1 MDHEN and CDR2 SYDVKM. This CDR3 spans 17 amino acids. CDR3 sequence (DNA): TGTGCCATCAAAACCGGGACAGGGGTCCCCGGGAACACTGAAGCTTTCTTT. Translated, it gives CAIKTGTGVPGNTEAFF.

V gene TRBV2 combines with J gene TRBJ1-5; the match to TRBD1 covers 7 bases. Germline lookup yields CDR1 SNHLY and CDR2 FYNNEI. Trimming at V came to 6 bases and at J to 0 bases, leaving 5 bases not matched to a gene. The CDR3 has 15 amino acids. In nucleotides, the CDR3 is TGTGCCAGCAGGAGCTGGACAGGTAGCAATCAGCCCCAGCATTTT. Its protein product is CASRSWTGSNQPQHF.

This chain joins TRBV19 and TRBJ2-1; possibly TRBD2 for D (6 bases). The germline gives CDR1 LNHDA, CDR2 SQIVND (reference sequence). CDR3 size: 12 residues. The V and J ends lost 9 bases and 3 bases respectively, with 9 bases between them. In DNA form, the CDR3 reads TGTGCCAGGATGGGGGGCTACAATGAGCAGTTCTTC. This gives the protein CARMGGYNEQFF.

The chain has TRBV30 and TRBJ1-5; a weak D match, TRBD1 (5 bases). V gave up 5 bases and J gave up 0 bases, with 8 bases separating them. The CDR3 length is 13 residues. The germline V gene encodes CDR1 GTSNPN and CDR2 SVGIG (reference sequence). CDR3 in DNA: TGTGCCTGGGGGGACTATAGCAATCAGCCCCAGCATTTT. This encodes CAWGDYSNQPQHF.

This sequence joins TRBV11-1 and TRBJ2-7; 7 bases match TRBD1. The CDR3 has 15 residues. From germline, CDR1 is SGHAT and CDR2 FQDESV (reference sequence). V shed 5 bases, J shed 1 base, and the junction held 8 bases outside the gene matches. CDR3 sequence: CASSHTTGISYEQYF. DNA for the CDR3: TGTGCCAGCAGCCATACGACAGGGATTTCCTACGAGCAGTACTTC.

On this clone: Other DNA sequences in the same sample also yield this CDR3. The CDR3 bases are TGTGCCAGCAGTGAAGCAGGAGGCCCCGGGGAGCTGTTTTTT. Its protein is CASSEAGGPGELFF. The V gene is TRBV2, the J gene TRBJ2-2, with D possibly TRBD2 on 5 matching bases. V lost 0 bases and J lost 6, with 8 bases in between. Germline values: CDR1 SNHLY, CDR2 FYNNEI. This CDR3 is 14 amino acids long.

The rearrangement uses TRBV7-7 and TRBJ2-3; TRBD2 aligns across 7 bases. Germline values: CDR1 SSHAT, CDR2 FNYEAQ (reference sequence). This CDR3 has 16 residues. V dropped 1 base and J dropped 0; count of bases not matched to a gene: 4. The CDR3 protein is CASSLGRGTSTDTQYF. The CDR3, as DNA: TGTGCCAGCAGCTTAGGGCGGGGGACTAGCACAGATACGCAGTATTTT.

This clone was counted once. The CDR3 DNA reads as TGTGCCAGCGGAGGGACTAGCGGGACAGATACGCAGTATTTT. This encodes CASGGTSGTDTQYF. The chain carries TRBV3-1 (or the pseudogene TRBV3-2) and TRBJ2-3; 12 nucleotides match TRBD2. Germline trimming cut 8 bases from V and 3 bases from J; bases unmatched to any gene: 3. The CDR3 spans 14 residues. The V gene's germline CDR1 is LGHDT and CDR2 YNNKEL (reference sequence).

V gene TRBV2 combines with J gene TRBJ1-1, with a tentative D call TRBD1 (6 bases). This CDR3 has 13 amino acids. Germline CDR1 SNHLY, CDR2 FYNNEI. Deletions cut 6 bases from V and 4 bases from J, with 12 bases between. CDR3 region: CASRNRVGTEAFF. CDR3 nucleotide sequence: TGTGCCAGCAGGAACAGGGTGGGCACTGAAGCTTTCTTT.

The V call is TRBV5-1, the J call TRBJ1-6; 8 nucleotides agree with TRBD1. V shed 0 bases and J 0 bases; nucleotides not matched to a gene: 5. CDR3 length: 18 residues. Germline values: CDR1 SGHRS, CDR2 YFSETQ. CDR3 coding DNA: TGCGCCAGCAGCTTGGGCCCAGGGGGCGCCTCCTATAATTCACCCCTCCACTTT. Translated, it gives CASSLGPGGASYNSPLHF.

About this clone itself: Sequence at one end of the junction differs from germline and may be a read error. V gene TRBV6-5 combines with J gene TRBJ1-2; D remains unclear. Germline values: CDR1 MNHEY, CDR2 SVGAGI. This CDR3 spans 11 amino acids. The CDR3 spells CASVSNSGYTF. In nucleotides, the CDR3 is TGTGCCAGCGTGTCGAACTCTGGCTACACCTTC.

The chain joins TRBV6-1 to TRBJ1-5, with a possible D match to TRBD1 (6 bases). The length of the CDR3 is 15 residues. Trimming took off 1 base at V and 6 bases at J, with 13 bases between the two ends. The germline V gene encodes CDR1 MNHNS and CDR2 SASEGT. CDR3 sequence: CASSEGQGGGQPQHF. The CDR3 nucleotides read TGTGCCAGCAGTGAAGGGCAGGGAGGGGGTCAGCCCCAGCATTTT.

To note about this clone: Other DNA sequences from this sample encode an identical CDR3 as well. The chain has TRBV12-3 or TRBV12-4 and TRBJ1-2, with D perhaps TRBD1 (6 bases). The CDR3 spans 13 residues. V was clipped by 5 bases and J by 2 bases, with 9 bases between them. Here the CDR3 reads CASSPDRNYGYTF. DNA of the CDR3: TGTGCCAGCAGTCCCGACAGGAACTATGGCTACACCTTC.

The chain combines TRBV29-1 with TRBJ2-3, with TRBD1 matching over 7 bases. The CDR3 totals 12 residues. With 4 bases clipped from V and 6 bases from J, the junction kept 4 bases outside the gene matches. CDR1 and CDR2 from the germline V gene are SQVTM and ANQGSEA. CDR3 sequence: CSVGQGADTQYF. CDR3 nucleotides: TGCAGCGTTGGACAGGGAGCCGATACGCAGTATTTT.

The chain combines TRBV21-1 with TRBJ2-1; the D call in the table, TRBD1, was not verified against the DNA. TRBV21-1 is annotated as a pseudogene. The CDR3 is made up of 15 amino acids. The CDR3, as DNA: TGTGCCGGGTTGGACAGGGGGAAAACCTACAATGAGCAGTTCTTC. This encodes CAGLDRGKTYNEQFF.

This chain uses TRBV10-3 with TRBJ2-7, with TRBD1 matching 10 bases. The CDR3 consists of 16 residues. The V gene's germline CDR1 is ENHRY and CDR2 SYGVKD. J lost 2 bases, V lost 6 bases, and 10 bases had no gene match. The CDR3 DNA reads TGTGCCATCAGCACTCGGACAGGGGGGCCCGCCTACGAGCAGTACTTC. It is translated as CAISTRTGGPAYEQYF.

The V gene is TRBV29-1, the J gene TRBJ2-5; D is possibly TRBD2 (5 bases). Trimming stripped 4 bases from V and 3 bases from J, with 6 bases between. Germline V gene lookup returns CDR1 SQVTM and CDR2 ANQGSEA. The CDR3 has 11 amino acids. In nucleotides, the CDR3 is TGCAGCGTTGTGGGAGAAGAGACCCAGTACTTC. Protein product: CSVVGEETQYF. The full variable domain, rest sourced from reference TRBV29-1 and TRBJ2-5, is SAVISQKPSRDICQRGTSLTIQCQVDSQVTMMFWYRQQPGQSLTLIATANQGSEATYESGFVIDKFPISRPNLTFSTLTVSNMSPEDSSIYLCSVVGEETQYFGPGTRLLVL.

V and J are TRBV11-3 and TRBJ2-3, with 7 positions matching TRBD1. J was trimmed by 3 bases and V by 1 base; bases with no gene match: 7. There are 16 residues in the CDR3. CDR1 is SGHNT, CDR2 YENEEA, per germline. The CDR3 is CASSLGTGTATDTQYF. As DNA, the CDR3 is TGTGCCAGCAGCTTAGGGACCGGGACAGCTACAGATACGCAGTATTTT. The full variable domain, completed using reference TRBV11-3 and TRBJ2-3, is EAGVVQSPRYKIIEKKQPVAFWCNPISGHNTLYWYLQNLGQGPELLIRYENEEAVDDSQLPKDRFSAERLKGVDSTLKIQPAELGDSAVYLCASSLGTGTATDTQYFGPGTRLTVL.

CDR3 sequence reads: CASSPRTGVADSPLHF. DNA for the CDR3: TGTGCCAGCAGCCCTCGGACAGGGGTGGCTGATTCACCCCTCCACTTT. This rearrangement joins TRBV5-6 to TRBJ1-6; 9 positions agree with TRBD1. After removal of 4 bases from V and 8 bases from J, the junction contained 10 bases not matched to a gene. Germline V gene sequence: CDR1 SGHDT, CDR2 YYEEEE. CDR3 length: 16 residues.

This chain links TRBV10-3 with TRBJ1-2; D is unresolved. The CDR3 consists of 13 residues. V lost 6 bases to trimming and J lost 0 bases, with 8 bases between them. The germline V gene has CDR1 ENHRY and CDR2 SYGVKD. The CDR3 DNA reads as TGTGCCATCAGCGACGGGACTAACTATGGCTACACCTTC. Protein sequence: CAISDGTNYGYTF.

V gene TRBV15 combines with J gene TRBJ1-1; D unclear. The V and J ends lost 0 bases and 1 base respectively, with 12 bases between them. CDR1 and CDR2 from the germline V gene are LNHNV and YYDKDF (reference sequence). CDR3 size: 16 residues. CDR3 in amino acids: CATSRDVAGPNTEAFF. The CDR3 coding sequence is TGTGCCACCAGCAGAGATGTAGCGGGTCCGAACACTGAAGCTTTCTTT.

The chain has TRBV19 and TRBJ2-2; D may be TRBD1 (5 bases). The length of the CDR3 is 17 residues. Trimming pared 7 bases from V and 0 bases from J, leaving 18 bases between. CDR1 LNHDA and CDR2 SQIVND come from the germline V gene (reference sequence). The chain's CDR3 is CASTRLGQIANTGELFF. The CDR3 region has the DNA TGTGCCAGTACCAGACTGGGGCAAATTGCGAACACCGGGGAGCTGTTTTTT.